Presented here are 19 T cell receptor beta chains from one specimen sequenced in a study of OX40 agonist ivuxolimab in advanced cancers. Measured with immunoSEQ multiplex PCR; TCRdb has only the in-frame clones, and not every one. The data show about 120,000 clones, 85% to 90% seen once. This material consisted of CD4+ or CD8+ T cells sorted from blood, taken in a trial of the OX40 agonist ivuxolimab. The receptor set was obtained from an adult with an advanced solid tumor such as melanoma, head and neck, liver or kidney cancer.

The V call is TRBV25-1, the J call TRBJ1-6, with D possibly TRBD1 on 6 matching bases. Germline assignment: CDR1 MGHDK and CDR2 SYGVNS. V shed 3 bases and J shed 7 bases, with 10 bases lying between them. The CDR3 runs 14 residues. The CDR3 coding sequence is TGTGCCAGCAGTGAGGGGGGGGCCAATTCACCCCTCCACTTT. Amino acids: CASSEGGANSPLHF.

The V and J genes are TRBV6-5 and TRBJ1-5; D unclear. Between the trimmed V and J ends, which lost 6 bases and 8 bases, there was a span of 17 bases. Germline V gene data show CDR1 as MNHEY and CDR2 as SVGAGI. This CDR3 spans 14 amino acids. As DNA, the CDR3 is TGTGCCAGCAGCCCGACGGGGTTAAAGGAGCCCCAGCATTTT. Translating it yields CASSPTGLKEPQHF.

This clone occurred once. The chain combines TRBV18 with TRBJ1-3; 9 bases line up with TRBD1. Germline lookup yields CDR1 KGHSH and CDR2 LQKENI. This CDR3 has 19 amino acids. V gave up 4 bases and J gave up 2 bases; unmatched junction bases: 15. CDR3 DNA sequence: TGTGCCAGCTCACTACTGACAGGCCGACAGGGGGGCCCTGGAAACACCATATATTTT. Its protein product is CASSLLTGRQGGPGNTIYF. The full variable domain, its missing parts supplied by reference TRBV18 and TRBJ1-3, is NAGVMQNPRHLVRRRGQEARLRCSPMKGHSHVYWYRQLPEEGLKFMVYLQKENIIDESGMPKERFSAEFPKEGPSILRIQQVVRGDSAAYFCASSLLTGRQGGPGNTIYFGEGSWLTVV.

This chain joins TRBV29-1 and TRBJ2-7; D is perhaps TRBD2 (5 bases). This CDR3 comprises 14 residues. The germline V gene has CDR1 SQVTM and CDR2 ANQGSEA. V lost 6 bases and J 1 base, leaving 16 bases between the germline ends. The CDR3 DNA reads TGCAGCGTCGGCGGAGGCGGAGCATCCTACGAGCAGTACTTC. Amino acid sequence: CSVGGGGASYEQYF.

This chain uses TRBV11-2 with TRBJ2-6; 7 bases map to TRBD1. The germline V gene has CDR1 SGHAT and CDR2 FQNNGV. V lost 3 bases, J lost 2 bases, and 4 bases stayed unmatched. The CDR3 is 16 amino acids. CDR3 nucleotides: TGTGCCAGCAGCTTTTCTCAGGGGGCTGGGGCCAACGTCCTGACTTTC. Amino acid sequence: CASSFSQGAGANVLTF.

The CDR3 sequence: CASSPMDKTEAFF. The DNA for the CDR3 is TGTGCCAGCAGCCCGATGGACAAAACTGAAGCTTTCTTT. The V gene is TRBV11-1, the J gene TRBJ1-1; tentatively, D is TRBD1 (5 bases). In germline, CDR1 is SGHAT, CDR2 FQDESV (reference sequence). With 5 bases removed from V and 5 bases from J, the gap between germline ends came to 12 bases. This CDR3 region has 13 residues.

The CDR3: CASSYTRGTNEKLFF. The DNA for the CDR3 is TGTGCCAGCAGTTACACGAGGGGGACTAATGAAAAACTGTTTTTT. This chain connects TRBV6-5 to TRBJ1-4; tentatively, D is TRBD1 (6 bases). This CDR3 has 15 residues. Deletions cut 2 bases from V and 2 bases from J, with 9 bases between. Germline assignment: CDR1 MNHEY and CDR2 SVGAGI.

This sequence joins TRBV4-3 and TRBJ1-2, with D possibly matching TRBD1 (6 bases). The CDR3 contains 14 residues. The V end lost 0 bases, the J end lost 8 bases, and 13 bases lay between the germline ends. Germline values: CDR1 LGHNA, CDR2 YSLEER. The CDR3 DNA follows: TGCGCCAGCAGCCAAGACTCAGGGGTAGGAGGCTACACCTTC. Amino acids: CASSQDSGVGGYTF.

This chain links TRBV2 with TRBJ1-5; 8 bases are a match to TRBD1. The CDR3 contains 14 residues. V shed 6 bases, J shed 1 base, and the junction held 2 bases outside the gene matches. The germline V gene has CDR1 SNHLY and CDR2 FYNNEI. CDR3 residues: CASRDRVSNQPQHF. The DNA for the CDR3 is TGTGCCAGCAGGGACAGGGTGAGCAATCAGCCCCAGCATTTT.

This clone has just one count. The chain couples TRBV7-2 to TRBJ1-5, with 9 bases that match TRBD1. V was pared by 8 bases and J by 1 base, with 9 bases of the junction left unmatched. Germline V CDR1 and CDR2: SGHTA, FQGNSA. The CDR3 contains 16 residues. The chain's CDR3 is CASRDRALASNQPQHF. The CDR3, as DNA: TGTGCCAGCCGGGACAGGGCCCTTGCGAGCAATCAGCCCCAGCATTTT.

The chain carries TRBV5-4 and TRBJ2-7; TRBD2 agrees at 13 bases. The length of the CDR3 is 14 residues. Losses at the gene ends were 4 bases for V and 4 bases for J; bases not matched to a gene: 2. Germline V gives CDR1 SGHNT, CDR2 YYREEE (reference sequence). DNA for the CDR3: TGTGCCAGCAGCCCGGGACTAGCGGGGTACGAGCAGTACTTC. Its protein product is CASSPGLAGYEQYF. The full variable domain, its missing parts supplied by reference TRBV5-4 and TRBJ2-7, is ETGVTQSPTHLIKTRGQQVTLRCSSQSGHNTVSWYQQALGQGPQFIFQYYREEENGRGNFPPRFSGLQFPNYSSELNVNALELDDSALYLCASSPGLAGYEQYFGPGTRLTVT.

The V and J genes are TRBV15 and TRBJ2-1; 10 bases fit TRBD2. The trim removed 3 bases at V and 4 bases at J, leaving 3 bases unmatched. The CDR3 is 15 residues long. Germline CDR1 reads LNHNV; CDR2 reads YYDKDF (reference sequence). The CDR3 DNA reads as TGTGCCACCAGCAGGGATAGCGGGGGGTACAATGAGCAGTTCTTC. Its translation is CATSRDSGGYNEQFF.

The chain employs TRBV4-2 and TRBJ2-3; TRBD2 matches 8 bases. CDR1 and CDR2 from the germline V gene are LGHNA and YNFKEQ. The V gene end was trimmed by 0 bases and the J gene end by 1 base; junction bases not matched to a gene: 6. The CDR3 extends over 17 amino acids. Here the CDR3 DNA reads TGTGCCAGCAGCCAAGATTTAAGGCGGGGGGGCACAGATACGCAGTATTTT. Translating gives CASSQDLRRGGTDTQYF.

The chain couples TRBV18 to TRBJ2-3; D gene ambiguous. This CDR3 region has 15 residues. Trimming shortened V by 0 bases and J by 0 bases, and 7 bases separated the two germline ends. Germline V CDR1 and CDR2: KGHSH, LQKENI. The CDR3 DNA is TGTGCCAGCTCACCACCAGGCATTAGCACAGATACGCAGTATTTT. Protein: CASSPPGISTDTQYF.

The rearrangement uses TRBV20-1 and TRBJ1-1, with D unclear. In germline, CDR1 is DFQATT, CDR2 SNEGSKA (reference sequence). The CDR3 is 10 amino acids. Trimming shortened V by 5 bases and J by 7 bases, and 8 bases separated the two germline ends. The CDR3 loop reads CSADDFEAFF. The CDR3 DNA is TGCAGTGCTGACGATTTTGAAGCTTTCTTT.

CDR3: CASSQKDRGYSTDTQYF. CDR3 in DNA: TGTGCCAGCAGCCAGAAGGACAGGGGCTATTCCACAGATACGCAGTATTTT. V and J are TRBV14 and TRBJ2-3, with 9 bases that match TRBD1. The CDR3 length is 17 residues. The germline V gene has CDR1 SGHDN and CDR2 FVKESK. J gave up 2 bases and V 3 bases, and 9 bases lay outside the gene matches. Variable domain in full (rest from reference TRBV14 and TRBJ2-3): EAGVTQFPSHSVIEKGQTVTLRCDPISGHDNLYWYRRVMGKEIKFLLHFVKESKQDESGMPNNRFLAERTGGTYSTLKVQPAELEDSGVYFCASSQKDRGYSTDTQYFGPGTRLTVL.

This chain uses TRBV30 with TRBJ1-6; TRBD1 matches at 8 bases. There are 13 residues in the CDR3. V trimming: 8 bases; J trimming: 6 bases; junction bases outside the gene matches: 6. In germline, CDR1 is GTSNPN, CDR2 SVGIG (reference sequence). CDR3 DNA: TGTGCCAGACAAGGACAGGGTAATTCACCCCTCCACTTT. It translates to CARQGQGNSPLHF.

This rearrangement joins TRBV7-2 to TRBJ2-5; D possibly corresponds to TRBD1 (5 bases). The J call could be wrong; TRBJ2-7 is a better fit for the DNA end. The germline CDR1 and CDR2 sequences are SGHTA and FQGNSA. The CDR3 length is 14 residues. CDR3 sequence: CASSLEAGLYEQYF. DNA for the CDR3: TGTGCCAGCAGCTTAGAAGCAGGGCTCTACGAGCAGTACTTC.

The chain joins TRBV29-1 to TRBJ2-5; 9 bases match TRBD1. The CDR3 extends over 13 amino acids. CDR1 is SQVTM, CDR2 ANQGSEA, per germline. The V and J ends lost 6 bases and 5 bases, in that order; junction bases with no gene match: 7. CDR3 sequence (DNA): TGCAGCGTGGAACGACAGGGGGTCGAGACCCAGTACTTC. This sequence encodes CSVERQGVETQYF.